One T cell receptor (beta chain) is described in this entry. Its specificity is not known. A much larger clonotype is one base distant, so this may be a read error. Researchers reported that TCR beta cDNA libraries carried unique molecular identifiers. TCRdb passed the PCR reads through MiXCR, listing each CDR3 protein once. This sample carries roughly 200,000 distinct CDR3 sequences, around 30% of them seen once, and the ten largest clones take 3.4%. This entry comes from a study of post-analysis software for immune sequencing data. Findings and caveats of the study: A handful of TRBV segments were significantly more frequent in patients than in controls. TRBV5-6, TRBV5-1 and TRBV20-1 were among these segments.

Trimming pared 1 base from V and 9 bases from J, leaving 7 bases between. Looked up from germline, CDR1 is MNHEY and CDR2 is SMNVEV (reference sequence). This CDR3 spans 12 amino acids. Sequenced material: blood. This chain joins TRBV27 and TRBJ2-1; D gene unclear. The TCR sequence derives from a girl under 18 with multiple sclerosis. In DNA form, the CDR3 reads TGTGCCAGCAGTTTATGCGGTGGTGAGCAGTTCTTC. It yields the protein CASSLCGGEQFF.